This T cell receptor (beta chain) was retrieved from a study of cytomegalovirus exposure and HLA in healthy donors. This clone was counted only a few times. The antigen is undetermined. Findings of the study overall: In vitro assays verified that three CMV-associated chains recognized CMV antigens specifically. The investigators catalogued under 200 TCR beta chains as cytomegalovirus-associated.

The PCR had 60 Vbeta and 13 Jbeta primers. Method: immunoSEQ multiplex PCR; TCRdb's copy keeps in-frame clones and lacks some. The table lists around 230,000 clones, more than 70% of them singletons, with approximately 0.49% in the top ten. V lost 1 base to trimming and J lost 4 bases, with 10 bases between them. This CDR3 is 14 amino acids long. Germline V gene lookup returns CDR1 SGHNT and CDR2 YENEEA. Input material: PBMCs. V is TRBV11-3 and J is TRBJ1-2, with D uncertain. The clonotype comes from a boy aged 5-17 years in good health and CMV-seronegative. In DNA form, the CDR3 reads TGTGCCAGCAGCTTAGCAGGCAACACCTATGGCTACACCTTC. This gives the protein CASSLAGNTYGYTF.